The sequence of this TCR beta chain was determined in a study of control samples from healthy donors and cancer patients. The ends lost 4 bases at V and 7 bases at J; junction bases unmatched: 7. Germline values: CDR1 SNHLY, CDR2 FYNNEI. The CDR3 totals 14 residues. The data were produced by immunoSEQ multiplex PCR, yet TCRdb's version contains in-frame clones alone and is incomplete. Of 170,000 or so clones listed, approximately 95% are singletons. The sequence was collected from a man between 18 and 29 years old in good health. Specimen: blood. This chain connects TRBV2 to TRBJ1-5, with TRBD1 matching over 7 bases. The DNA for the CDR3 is TGTGCCAGCAGTGCAGACAGGGTGGAGCAGCCCCAGCATTTT. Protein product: CASSADRVEQPQHF.